This T cell receptor beta chain was found in a study of blood T cells in healthy people across ages. The second PCR ran about 6 to 11 cycles with a sample-barcoded 5' primer and J-beta primers. TCRdb recomputed calls from the 5' RACE reads with MiXCR, one row per CDR3 protein. The sample records around 580,000 distinct CDR3 sequences, roughly 43% being singletons. Germline V lookup: CDR1 MNHEY, CDR2 SMNVEV (reference sequence). This CDR3 has 15 residues. Isolated PBMCs totaled at least 6 million in each sample. This receptor was taken from a man of 80 years or more in good health. The rearrangement links TRBV27 to TRBJ2-4; 9 nucleotides match TRBD1. The DNA end favors TRBJ2-5, so the J call may be wrong. Source material: blood. The chain's CDR3 is CASSPHGTGRETQYF. CDR3 nucleotides: TGTGCCAGCAGTCCACATGGGACAGGGAGAGAGACCCAGTACTTC.